The entry below describes one T cell receptor (beta chain). The antigen remains unidentified. This record comes from a study of post-analysis software for immune sequencing data. Study-wide background: Patients had relapsing-remitting, secondary progressive or progressive-relapsing multiple sclerosis; some lacked subtype.

Germline CDR1 LGHDT, CDR2 YNNKEL (reference sequence). The V end lost 3 bases, the J end lost 7 bases, and 20 bases lay between the germline ends. This CDR3 spans 16 amino acids. Presence of unique molecular identifiers characterized the TCR beta cDNA libraries. TCRdb processed the PCR reads anew with MiXCR; each CDR3 protein has one entry. Among 750,000 to 950,000 distinct CDR3 sequences listed, roughly half were seen once. Findings of the study overall: Controls significantly exceeded multiple sclerosis patients in normalized Chao1 diversity. Higher frequency in patients than in controls was seen for roughly 5 TRBV segments, with TRBV5-6, TRBV5-1 and TRBV20-1 among them.

The sample was blood. The origin of this receptor is a girl between 10 and 17 years old with multiple sclerosis. The V and J genes are TRBV3-1 and TRBJ2-3; TRBD1 or TRBD2 may be the D gene (5 bases each). The CDR3 DNA is TGTGCCAGCAGCCAGAGGGGACCTCGCGGCTCGAATACGCAGTATTTT. This sequence encodes CASSQRGPRGSNTQYF.